This T cell receptor beta chain was sequenced during a study of vaccination effects on CD4 cells after COVID-19. For this clone: The antigen is undetermined.

Germline V gene data show CDR1 as KGHSH and CDR2 as LQKENI. Trimming took 3 bases from V and 6 from J; bases not matched to a gene: 3. The CDR3 runs to 13 residues. The repertoire was sequenced with immunoSEQ multiplex PCR; TCRdb's copy has only in-frame clones and lacks some. The table lists over 55,000 clones, roughly 80% of them singletons, with 2% to 2.5% in the top ten. ViraFEST used viral peptide pools to expand antigen-specific CD4+ T cells before sequencing. An approximately ten-day culture period preceded the isolation of CD4+ T cells. Cultures had half their medium replaced with IL-2 medium on days 3 and 7.

Here the sequenced sample was CD4+ T cells from PBMCs cultured with HCoV-229E spike peptides, taken before COVID-19 vaccination. The origin of this receptor is a human donor who received a COVID-19 vaccine. V gene TRBV18 combines with J gene TRBJ2-3; 7 bases fit TRBD1. The CDR3 region is CASSPLDRDTQYF. In nucleotides, the CDR3 is TGTGCCAGCTCACCCCTGGACAGGGATACGCAGTATTTT.